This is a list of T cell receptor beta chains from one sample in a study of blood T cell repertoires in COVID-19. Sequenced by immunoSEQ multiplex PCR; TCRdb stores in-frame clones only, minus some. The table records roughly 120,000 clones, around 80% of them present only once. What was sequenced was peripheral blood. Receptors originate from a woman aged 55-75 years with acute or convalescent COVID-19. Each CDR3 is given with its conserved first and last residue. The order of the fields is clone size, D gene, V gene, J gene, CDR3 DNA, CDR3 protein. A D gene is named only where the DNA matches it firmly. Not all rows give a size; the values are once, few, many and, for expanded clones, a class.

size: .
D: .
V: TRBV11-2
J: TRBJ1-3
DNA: TGTGCCAGCAGCTTCCAGGGCGGCGACACCATATATTTT
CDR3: CASSFQGGDTIYF

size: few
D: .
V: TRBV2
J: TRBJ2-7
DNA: TGTGCCAGCAGTGATCCGGGACTCCTAACCTACGAGCAGTACTTC
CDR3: CASSDPGLLTYEQYF

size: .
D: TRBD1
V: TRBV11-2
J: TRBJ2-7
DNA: TGTGCCAGCAGCGGCAACAGGGGCTCCTACGAGCAGTACTTC
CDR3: CASSGNRGSYEQYF

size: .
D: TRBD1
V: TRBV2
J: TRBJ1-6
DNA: TGTGCCAGCAGTGGACAGGGGCCGCTTAATTCACCCCTCCACTTT
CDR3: CASSGQGPLNSPLHF

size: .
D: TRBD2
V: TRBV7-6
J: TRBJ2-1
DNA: TGTGCCAGCAGCCCCCGGCCGGGACTAGGGGTCAATGAGCAGTTCTTC
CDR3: CASSPRPGLGVNEQFF

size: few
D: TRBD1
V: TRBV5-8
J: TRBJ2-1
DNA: TGTGCCAGCAGCTTGTCCTCCGGGACAGGGAAAGGTGTTTACAATGAGCAGTTCTTC
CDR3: CASSLSSGTGKGVYNEQFF

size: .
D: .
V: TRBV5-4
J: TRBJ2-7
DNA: TGTGCCAGCAGCGAGGGCATGAACGAGCAGTACTTC
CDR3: CASSEGMNEQYF

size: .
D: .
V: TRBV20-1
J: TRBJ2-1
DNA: TGCAGTGCAGGGGATGGGGATGAGCAGTTCTTC
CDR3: CSAGDGDEQFF

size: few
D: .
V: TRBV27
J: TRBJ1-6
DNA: TGTGCCAGCAGTTTATCTATGGGCTTAGAGACACCCCTCCACTTT
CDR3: CASSLSMGLETPLHF

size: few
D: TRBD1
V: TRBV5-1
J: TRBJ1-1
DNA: TGCGCCAGCAGCTCGACAGGGGTCGCTGAAGCTTTCTTT
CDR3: CASSSTGVAEAFF

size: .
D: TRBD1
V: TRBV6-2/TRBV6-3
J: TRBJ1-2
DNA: TGTGCCAGCAGTTACTCAACAGGGGACCTCTATGGCTACACCTTC
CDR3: CASSYSTGDLYGYTF

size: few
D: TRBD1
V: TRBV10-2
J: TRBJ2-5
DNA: TGCGCCAGCAGCGCGACAGGGGGGATGTTGGAGACCCAGTACTTC
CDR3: CASSATGGMLETQYF

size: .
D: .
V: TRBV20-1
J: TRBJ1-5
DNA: TGCAGTGCTAGTCGGACAGATCAGCCCCAGCATTTT
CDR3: CSASRTDQPQHF

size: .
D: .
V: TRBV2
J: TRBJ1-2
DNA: TGTGCCAGCAGAGGTGACACAGCTAACTATGGCTACACCTTC
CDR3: CASRGDTANYGYTF

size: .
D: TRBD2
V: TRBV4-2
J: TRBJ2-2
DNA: TGTGCCAGCAGCCAAGCAACCGGGGGGGCAATCGGGGAGCTGTTTTTT
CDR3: CASSQATGGAIGELFF

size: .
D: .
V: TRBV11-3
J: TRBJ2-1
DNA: TGTGCCAGCAGCTACGAGACAGCCAATGAGCAGTTCTTC
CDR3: CASSYETANEQFF

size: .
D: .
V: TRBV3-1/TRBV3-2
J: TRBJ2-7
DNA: TGTGCCAGCAGCCTCCGGTCGCGGTACTACGAGCAGTACTTC
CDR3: CASSLRSRYYEQYF

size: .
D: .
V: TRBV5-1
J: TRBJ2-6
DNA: TGCGCCAGCAGCTTGGGGGGAGCTGGGGCCAACGTCCTGACTTTC
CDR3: CASSLGGAGANVLTF

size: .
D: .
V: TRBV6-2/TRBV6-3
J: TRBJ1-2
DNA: TGTGCCAGCAGTCTCACAGGGTCCGGCCCCTATGGCTACACCTTC
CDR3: CASSLTGSGPYGYTF

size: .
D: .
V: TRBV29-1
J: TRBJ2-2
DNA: TGCAGCGTTATGAGGGTTGACCCCGGGGAGCTGTTTTTT
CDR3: CSVMRVDPGELFF

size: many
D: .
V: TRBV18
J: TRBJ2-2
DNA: TGTGCCAGCTCCCATGAGGCCGGGACAACCGGGGAGCTGTTTTTT
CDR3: CASSHEAGTTGELFF

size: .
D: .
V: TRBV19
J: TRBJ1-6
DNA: TGTGCCAGTAGTATTAGTGCCCAAGCGGGTTCACCCCTCCACTTT
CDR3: CASSISAQAGSPLHF

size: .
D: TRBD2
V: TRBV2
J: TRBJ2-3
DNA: TGTGCCAGCCACCTAGCGGGGGTCACAGATACGCAGTATTTT
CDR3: CASHLAGVTDTQYF

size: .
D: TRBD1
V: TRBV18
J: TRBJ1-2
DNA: TGTGCCAGCTCACTATTGACAGGGGGCACTGGCTACACCTTC
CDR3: CASSLLTGGTGYTF

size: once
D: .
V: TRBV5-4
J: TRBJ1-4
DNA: TGTGCCAGCAACCGGGGGATAGCAACTAATGAAAAACTGTTTTTT
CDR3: CASNRGIATNEKLFF

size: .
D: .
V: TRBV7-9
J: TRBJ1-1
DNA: TGTGCCAGCAGCTTAGGTGTAGGGGGTTGGACTGAAGCTTTCTTT
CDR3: CASSLGVGGWTEAFF

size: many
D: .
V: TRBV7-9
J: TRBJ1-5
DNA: TGTGCCAGCAGCTTAGGGGCAGTTAATCAGCCCCAGCATTTT
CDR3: CASSLGAVNQPQHF

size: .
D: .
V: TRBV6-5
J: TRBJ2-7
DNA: TGTGCCAGCAGTTACTTAGGCGGGATCTACGAGCAGTACTTC
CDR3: CASSYLGGIYEQYF

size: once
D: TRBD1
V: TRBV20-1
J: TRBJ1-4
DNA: TGCAGTGCTAGTCACAGGGGGACTGAAAAACTGTTTTTT
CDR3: CSASHRGTEKLFF

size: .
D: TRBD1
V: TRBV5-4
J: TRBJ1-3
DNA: TGTGCCAGCAGCCAGGGGGCGGTCTCTGGAAACACCATATATTTT
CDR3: CASSQGAVSGNTIYF

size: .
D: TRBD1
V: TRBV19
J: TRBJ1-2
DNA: TGTGCCAGTTCTTACAACAGGGGGCAAAGAGAAAGTGGCTACACCTTC
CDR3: CASSYNRGQRESGYTF

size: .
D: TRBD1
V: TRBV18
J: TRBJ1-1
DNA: TGTGCCAGCTCACCCGAGGTGCAGGGGGCTTACACTGAAGCTTTCTTT
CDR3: CASSPEVQGAYTEAFF

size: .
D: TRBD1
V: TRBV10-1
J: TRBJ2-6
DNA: TGCGCCAGCGGACAGGGGTGGGCCAACGTCCTGACTTTC
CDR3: CASGQGWANVLTF

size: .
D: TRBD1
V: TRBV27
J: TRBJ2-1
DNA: TGTGCCAGCACCCAGGGGGCGACCTACAATGAGCAGTTCTTC
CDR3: CASTQGATYNEQFF

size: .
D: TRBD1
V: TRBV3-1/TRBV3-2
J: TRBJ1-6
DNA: TGTGCCAGCAGCCAAGCAGGGACAGGGGACTCACCCCTCCACTTT
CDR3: CASSQAGTGDSPLHF

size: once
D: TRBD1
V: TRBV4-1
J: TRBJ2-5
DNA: TGCGCCAGCAGCCAAGATGGGACAGGGCAAGAGACCCAGTACTTC
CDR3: CASSQDGTGQETQYF

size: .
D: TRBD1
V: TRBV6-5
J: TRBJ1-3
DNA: TGTGCCAGCAGGGTACAGGGGCTAGGTGGAAACACCATATATTTT
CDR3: CASRVQGLGGNTIYF

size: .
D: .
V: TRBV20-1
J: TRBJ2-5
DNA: TGCAGTGCTAGTAACCAGCGAGAACAAGAGACCCAGTACTTC
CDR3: CSASNQREQETQYF

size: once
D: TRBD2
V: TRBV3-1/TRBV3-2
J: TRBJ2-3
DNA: TGTGCCAGCAGCCAAGGGCCAACGGGGGGATGGGATACGCAGTATTTT
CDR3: CASSQGPTGGWDTQYF

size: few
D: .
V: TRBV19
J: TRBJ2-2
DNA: TGTGCCACCTCAGTGCAGGGTGGTGTCGGGGAGCTGTTTTTT
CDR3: CATSVQGGVGELFF

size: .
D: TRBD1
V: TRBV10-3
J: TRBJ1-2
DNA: TGTGCCATCAGGGCGACAGGGGGCGATTCATATGGCTACACCTTC
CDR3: CAIRATGGDSYGYTF

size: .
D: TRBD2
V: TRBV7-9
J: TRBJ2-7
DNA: TGTGCCAGCAGCCATCCACCAAGCGGGGGGCCTTACTACGAGCAGTACTTC
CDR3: CASSHPPSGGPYYEQYF

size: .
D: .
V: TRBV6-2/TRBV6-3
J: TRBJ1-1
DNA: TGTGCCAGCAGCGTTGGAGGCCTGAACACTGAAGCTTTCTTT
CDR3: CASSVGGLNTEAFF

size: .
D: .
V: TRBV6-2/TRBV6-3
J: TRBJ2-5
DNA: TGTGCCAGCAGCCCTTTGGGGGGGCGCAGGCAAGAGACCCAGTACTTC
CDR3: CASSPLGGRRQETQYF

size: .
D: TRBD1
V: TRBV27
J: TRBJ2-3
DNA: TGTGCCAGCAGTTTTCTAGGGACAGGGGTCCCGAGCACAGATACGCAGTATTTT
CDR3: CASSFLGTGVPSTDTQYF

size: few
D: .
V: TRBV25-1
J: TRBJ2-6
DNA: TGTGCCAGCAGTGTATATAGCTCTGGGGCCAACGTCCTGACTTTC
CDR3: CASSVYSSGANVLTF

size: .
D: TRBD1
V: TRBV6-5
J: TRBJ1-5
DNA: TGTGCCAGTAGACAGGGGAGTTTAAATCAGCCCCAGCATTTT
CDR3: CASRQGSLNQPQHF

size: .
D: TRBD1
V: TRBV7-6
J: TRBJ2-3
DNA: TGTGCCAGCGGACGGGACAGGGTATCGGATACGCAGTATTTT
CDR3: CASGRDRVSDTQYF

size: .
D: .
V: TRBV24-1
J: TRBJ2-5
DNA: TGTGCCACCAGTGATCCACAGGGTTTTGGGGAGACCCAGTACTTC
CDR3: CATSDPQGFGETQYF

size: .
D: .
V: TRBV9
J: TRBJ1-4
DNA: TGTGCCAGCAGCCCCGGGACAACTAATGAAAAACTGTTTTTT
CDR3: CASSPGTTNEKLFF

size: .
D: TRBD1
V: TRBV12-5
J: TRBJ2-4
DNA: TGTGCTAGTGGTTTGGCCCCTGACAGGGATCAGTACTTC
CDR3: CASGLAPDRDQYF

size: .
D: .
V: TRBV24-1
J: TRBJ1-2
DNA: TGTGCCACCAGTGATCCGGGACTCGGTTATGGCTACACCTTC
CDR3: CATSDPGLGYGYTF

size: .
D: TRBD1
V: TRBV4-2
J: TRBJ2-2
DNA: TGTGCCAGCAGCCAAGATTCAGCCAGGGGGCAAACCGGGGAGCTGTTTTTT
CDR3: CASSQDSARGQTGELFF